The 10 T cell receptor beta chains presented below share a single source sample, sequenced in a study of cytomegalovirus exposure and HLA in healthy donors. Both 60 Vbeta primers and 13 Jbeta primers went into the PCR. Libraries were prepared by immunoSEQ multiplex PCR; TCRdb keeps only in-frame clonotypes and omits some of them. This table has 52,000 or so clones, 75% to 80% appearing once. Specimen: PBMCs. The receptors originated from a female donor in good health and CMV-seronegative.

This sequence joins TRBV9 and TRBJ1-2; tentative D call: TRBD1 (5 bases). The CDR3 totals 12 residues. Trimming shortened V by 2 bases and J by 6 bases, and 8 bases separated the two germline ends. The V gene's germline CDR1 is SGDLS and CDR2 YYNGEE. CDR3 residues: CASSVREDGYTF. CDR3 sequence (DNA): TGTGCCAGCAGCGTCAGGGAGGATGGCTACACCTTC.

V usage is TRBV5-1 and J usage is TRBJ1-2; TRBD1 aligns across 8 bases. This CDR3 has 12 residues. Germline trimming cut 3 bases from V and 6 bases from J; bases unmatched to any gene: 1. The germline gives CDR1 SGHRS, CDR2 YFSETQ. The CDR3 coding sequence is TGCGCCAGCAGCTCGACAGGGGATGGCTACACCTTC. Translating gives CASSSTGDGYTF.

V is TRBV5-1 and J is TRBJ2-7; TRBD1 agrees at 11 bases. This CDR3 contains 15 residues. Trimming at V came to 4 bases and at J to 4 bases, leaving 7 bases not matched to a gene. From germline, CDR1 is SGHRS and CDR2 YFSETQ. The chain's CDR3 is CASSVDRGLLYEQYF. Written as DNA, the CDR3 is TGCGCCAGCAGCGTGGACAGGGGGCTTCTGTACGAGCAGTACTTC. Full variable domain (remainder filled in from reference TRBV5-1 and TRBJ2-7): KAGVTQTPRYLIKTRGQQVTLSCSPISGHRSVSWYQQTPGQGLQFLFEYFSETQRNKGNFPGRFSGRQFSNSRSEMNVSTLELGDSALYLCASSVDRGLLYEQYFGPGTRLTVT.

The chain has TRBV9 and TRBJ2-1; the D gene is possibly TRBD2 (5 bases). The CDR3 totals 14 residues. Germline values: CDR1 SGDLS, CDR2 YYNGEE. Trimming took off 0 bases at V and 10 bases at J, with 14 bases between the two ends. CDR3 nucleotide sequence: TGTGCCAGCAGCGTAGAGGCTCGGGGTATCGAGCAGTTCTTC. Protein sequence: CASSVEARGIEQFF.

The chain joins TRBV6-5 to TRBJ1-6; 7 nucleotides agree with TRBD1. V dropped 2 bases and J dropped 6; count of bases not matched to a gene: 4. The CDR3 length is 15 residues. The germline V gene has CDR1 MNHEY and CDR2 SVGAGI. In nucleotides, the CDR3 is TGTGCCAGCAGTTACGGAGGGGGCTTTAATTCACCCCTCCACTTT. Residues: CASSYGGGFNSPLHF.

The rearrangement joins TRBV6-6 to TRBJ2-7; TRBD2 aligns across 8 bases. This CDR3 region has 16 residues. V dropped 4 bases and J dropped 3; count of bases not matched to a gene: 11. Germline V gene lookup returns CDR1 MNHNY and CDR2 SVGAGI (reference sequence). CDR3 DNA: TGTGCCAGCAGTTCGACCGGGCGGGGGGCGAACTACGAGCAGTACTTC. Its protein product is CASSSTGRGANYEQYF.

The CDR3: CASSERGFRATGNTIYF. The DNA of the CDR3 is TGTGCCAGCAGTGAGAGGGGGTTCAGGGCCACTGGAAACACCATATATTTT. The V gene is TRBV2, the J gene TRBJ1-3; D perhaps matches TRBD1 (6 bases). V shed 3 bases and J shed 2 bases, with 17 bases lying between them. CDR1 and CDR2 from the germline V gene are SNHLY and FYNNEI. The CDR3 is 17 residues long.

The chain employs TRBV9 and TRBJ2-5, with a weak D call TRBD2 (5 bases). CDR1 and CDR2 from the germline V gene are SGDLS and YYNGEE. Trimming cost V 0 bases and J 1 base, with 10 bases left between them. This CDR3 has 15 residues. CDR3 loop: CASSVGPGSQETQYF. CDR3 bases: TGTGCCAGCAGCGTAGGCCCGGGGTCCCAAGAGACCCAGTACTTC.

Concerning this clone itself: One end of the junction does not line up with germline, which may come from a read error. This sequence joins TRBV7-9 and TRBJ1-2; 9 nucleotides align to TRBD1. CDR1 and CDR2 (germline): SEHNR, FQNEAQ (reference sequence). The CDR3 consists of 15 residues. CDR3 protein: CSSSLRGQGNYGYTF. For the CDR3, the DNA is TGTTCCAGCAGCTTAAGGGGACAGGGTAACTATGGCTACACCTTC.

CDR3 residues: CASNLFTGNYGYTF. CDR3 in DNA: TGTGCCAGTAACCTATTCACAGGGAACTATGGCTACACCTTC. The rearrangement joins TRBV19 to TRBJ1-2, with D maybe TRBD1 (6 bases). Germline lookup yields CDR1 LNHDA and CDR2 SQIVND (reference sequence). The length of the CDR3 is 14 residues. Trimming stripped 7 bases from V and 2 bases from J, with 14 bases between.